What follows are 12 T cell receptor beta chains derived from one specimen sequenced in a study of cytomegalovirus exposure and HLA in healthy donors. The PCR had 60 Vbeta and 13 Jbeta primers. The table came from immunoSEQ multiplex PCR; TCRdb's copy has only in-frame clones and leaves some out. Of some 120,000 clones listed, around four fifths are singletons. The specimen was PBMCs. These TCRs come from a man between 18 and 29 years old in good health and CMV-seropositive.

This chain joins TRBV7-2 and TRBJ1-2; D unclear. The CDR3 is 13 amino acids. Germline V gene lookup returns CDR1 SGHTA and CDR2 FQGNSA. Trimming removed 3 bases at V and 2 bases at J, with 7 bases between. The CDR3 coding sequence is TGTGCCAGCAGCTTTCTAAAGAACTATGGCTACACCTTC. Translation gives CASSFLKNYGYTF. Looking up the rest from reference TRBV7-2 and TRBJ1-2 gives the full variable domain: GAGVSQSPSNKVTEKGKDVELRCDPISGHTALYWYRQSLGQGLEFLIYFQGNSAPDKSGLPSDRFSAERTGGSVSTLTIQRTQQEDSAVYLCASSFLKNYGYTFGSGTRLTVV.

The chain combines TRBV6-1 with TRBJ1-1; D gene unclear. The germline CDR1 and CDR2 sequences are MNHNS and SASEGT. The CDR3 sequence is 15 residues long. V lost 5 bases to trimming and J lost 6 bases, with 19 bases between them. CDR3 nucleotides: TGTGCCAGCAGTTCCCCAAGCAGCGGGGTTCCTGAAGCTTTCTTT. This encodes CASSSPSSGVPEAFF.

The rearrangement links TRBV27 to TRBJ2-1; D gene uncertain. The V and J ends lost 5 bases and 0 bases respectively, with 20 bases between them. The CDR3 covers 18 residues. The V gene's germline CDR1 is MNHEY and CDR2 SMNVEV (reference sequence). CDR3 sequence reads: CASSLIYFSSPSYNEQFF. CDR3 coding DNA: TGTGCCAGCAGTCTGATCTACTTTAGTTCCCCCTCCTACAATGAGCAGTTCTTC.

The chain combines TRBV6-1 with TRBJ1-5; possible D gene TRBD1, 5 bases. CDR3 size: 15 residues. Germline CDR1 and CDR2: MNHNS and SASEGT. V lost 2 bases to trimming and J lost 3 bases, with 11 bases between them. CDR3 residues: CASSESVGPNQPQHF. DNA of the CDR3: TGTGCCAGCAGTGAAAGTGTGGGGCCCAATCAGCCCCAGCATTTT.

The rearrangement uses TRBV10-3 and TRBJ2-7; 7 bases match TRBD1. The V gene's germline CDR1 is ENHRY and CDR2 SYGVKD. Trimming cost V 6 bases and J 4 bases; bases outside gene matches: 15. The CDR3 totals 16 residues. The CDR3 region has the DNA TGTGCCATCAGGCACGGCCACCGGGACAGCGGATACGAGCAGTACTTC. It translates to CAIRHGHRDSGYEQYF.

The chain has TRBV4-1 and TRBJ1-1; 7 bases map to TRBD1. From germline, CDR1 is MGHRA and CDR2 YSYEKL. With V trimmed by 3 bases and J by 3 bases, 4 bases remained unmatched. There are 14 residues in the CDR3. The CDR3 nucleotides read TGCGCCAGCAGCCATATCCAGGGGGACACTGAAGCTTTCTTT. Translating it yields CASSHIQGDTEAFF.

The V call is TRBV4-1, the J call TRBJ1-2, with 12 bases lining up with TRBD1. Trimming at V came to 4 bases and at J to 6 bases, leaving 9 bases not matched to a gene. CDR3 length: 16 residues. Germline lookup yields CDR1 MGHRA and CDR2 YSYEKL. The CDR3 protein is CASSLVPGQGADGYTF. The CDR3 DNA reads TGCGCCAGCAGCCTCGTCCCGGGACAGGGGGCGGATGGCTACACCTTC.

This clone was recorded a few times. This chain links TRBV2 with TRBJ1-1, with no clear D. The V end was cut by 7 bases, the J end by 8 bases, with 11 bases between. The CDR3 spans 11 residues. Per germline, CDR1 SNHLY and CDR2 FYNNEI. CDR3 sequence reads: CASKESVEAFF. In nucleotides, the CDR3 is TGTGCCAGCAAGGAGTCAGTGGAAGCTTTCTTT.

V and J are TRBV7-8 and TRBJ1-3, with D unresolved. Per germline, CDR1 SGHVS and CDR2 FQNEAQ. V was clipped by 2 bases and J by 1 base, with 9 bases between them. This CDR3 contains 15 residues. DNA for the CDR3: TGTGCCAGCAGCTTAACCCCCCGGTCTGGAAACACCATATATTTT. Translated: CASSLTPRSGNTIYF. Supplemented by reference TRBV7-8 and TRBJ1-3, the full variable domain reads GAGVSQSPRYKVAKRGQDVALRCDPISGHVSLFWYQQALGQGPEFLTYFQNEAQLDKSGLPSDRFFAERPEGSVSTLKIQRTQQEDSAVYLCASSLTPRSGNTIYFGEGSWLTVV.

About this clone: A junction boundary mismatches the germline segment, possibly from a read error. The V gene is TRBV7-9, the J gene TRBJ1-1, with D uncertain. The CDR3 spans 13 residues. Germline CDR1 SEHNR, CDR2 FQNEAQ (reference sequence). CDR3 sequence reads: CSSSLPVNTEAFF. The CDR3 DNA sequence: TGTTCCAGCAGCCTTCCAGTGAACACTGAAGCTTTCTTT.

CDR3 DNA: TGTGCCAGCAGCTTAGACGGTAGCAATCAGCCCCAGCATTTT. Protein: CASSLDGSNQPQHF. The rearrangement links TRBV7-9 to TRBJ1-5, with unresolved D. The CDR3 is made up of 14 amino acids. Germline CDR1 reads SEHNR; CDR2 reads FQNEAQ (reference sequence). Trimming removed 1 base from V and 0 bases from J, with 4 bases in between.

This chain connects TRBV4-1 to TRBJ1-5; the match to TRBD1 covers 8 bases. Germline CDR1 MGHRA, CDR2 YSYEKL. This CDR3 region has 16 residues. V dropped 4 bases and J dropped 2; count of bases not matched to a gene: 7. The CDR3 bases are TGCGCCAGCAGCCGAATGACAGGGGTGGGCAATCAGCCCCAGCATTTT. This codes for CASSRMTGVGNQPQHF.